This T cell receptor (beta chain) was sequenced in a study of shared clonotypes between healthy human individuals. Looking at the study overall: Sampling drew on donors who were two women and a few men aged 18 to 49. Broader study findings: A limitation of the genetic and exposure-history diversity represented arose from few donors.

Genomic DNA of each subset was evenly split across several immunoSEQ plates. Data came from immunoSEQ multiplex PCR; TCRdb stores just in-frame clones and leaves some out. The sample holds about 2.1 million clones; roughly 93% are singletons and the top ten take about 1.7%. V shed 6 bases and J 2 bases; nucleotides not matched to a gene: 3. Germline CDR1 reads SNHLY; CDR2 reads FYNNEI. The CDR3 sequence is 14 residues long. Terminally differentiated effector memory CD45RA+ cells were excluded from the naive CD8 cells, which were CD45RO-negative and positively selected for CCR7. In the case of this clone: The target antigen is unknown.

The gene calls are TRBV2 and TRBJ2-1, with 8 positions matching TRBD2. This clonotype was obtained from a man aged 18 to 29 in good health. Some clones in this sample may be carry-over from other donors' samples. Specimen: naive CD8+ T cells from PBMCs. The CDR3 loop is CASRTSATYNEQFF. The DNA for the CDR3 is TGTGCCAGCAGGACTAGCGCCACCTACAATGAGCAGTTCTTC.